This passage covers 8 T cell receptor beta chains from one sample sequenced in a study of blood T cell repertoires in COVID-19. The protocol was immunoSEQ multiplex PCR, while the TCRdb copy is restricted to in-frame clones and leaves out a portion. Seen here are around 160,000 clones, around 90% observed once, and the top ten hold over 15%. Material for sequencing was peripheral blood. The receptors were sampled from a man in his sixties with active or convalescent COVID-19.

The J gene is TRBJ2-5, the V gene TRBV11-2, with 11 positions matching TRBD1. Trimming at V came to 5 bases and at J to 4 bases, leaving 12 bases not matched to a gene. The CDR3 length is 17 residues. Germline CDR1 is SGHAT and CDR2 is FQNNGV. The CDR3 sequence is CASSLSGQGAGVETQYF. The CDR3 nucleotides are TGTGCCAGCAGCCTTTCCGGACAGGGGGCTGGAGTAGAGACCCAGTACTTC. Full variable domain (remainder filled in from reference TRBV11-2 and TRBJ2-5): EAGVAQSPRYKIIEKRQSVAFWCNPISGHATLYWYQQILGQGPKLLIQFQNNGVVDDSQLPKDRFSAERLKGVDSTLKIQPAKLEDSAVYLCASSLSGQGAGVETQYFGPGTRLLVL.

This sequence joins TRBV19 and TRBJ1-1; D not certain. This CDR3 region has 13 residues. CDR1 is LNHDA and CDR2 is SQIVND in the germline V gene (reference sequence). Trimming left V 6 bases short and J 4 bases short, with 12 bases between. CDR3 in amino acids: CASRGVEVTEAFF. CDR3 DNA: TGTGCCAGTAGGGGAGTGGAGGTCACTGAAGCTTTCTTT.

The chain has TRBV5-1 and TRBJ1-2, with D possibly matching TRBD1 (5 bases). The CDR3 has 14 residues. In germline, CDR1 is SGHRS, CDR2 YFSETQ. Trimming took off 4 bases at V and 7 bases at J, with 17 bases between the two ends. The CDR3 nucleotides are TGCGCCAGCAGCGGCGAATCAGGGTCGGGTGGCTACACCTTC. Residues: CASSGESGSGGYTF.

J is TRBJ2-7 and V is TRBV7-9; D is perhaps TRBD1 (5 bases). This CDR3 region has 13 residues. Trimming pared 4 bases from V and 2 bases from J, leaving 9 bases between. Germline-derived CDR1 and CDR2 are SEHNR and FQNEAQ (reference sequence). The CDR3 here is CASSSGIAYEQYF. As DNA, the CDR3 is TGTGCCAGCAGCTCAGGGATCGCCTACGAGCAGTACTTC.

Written as DNA, the CDR3 is TGTGCCAGCAGCGTAAAGGGCGAGGCTAGCGGGGTAGTGAGAACAGATACGCAGTATTTT. Translating gives CASSVKGEASGVVRTDTQYF. V is TRBV9 and J is TRBJ2-3, with TRBD2 matching over 9 bases. Per the germline V gene, CDR1 is SGDLS and CDR2 is YYNGEE. The CDR3 length is 20 residues. Trimming removed 1 base from V and 3 bases from J; junction bases left unmatched: 18. Full variable domain (missing parts from reference TRBV9 and TRBJ2-3): DSGVTQTPKHLITATGQRVTLRCSPRSGDLSVYWYQQSLDQGLQFLIQYYNGEERAKGNILERFSAQQFPDLHSELNLSSLELGDSALYFCASSVKGEASGVVRTDTQYFGPGTRLTVL.

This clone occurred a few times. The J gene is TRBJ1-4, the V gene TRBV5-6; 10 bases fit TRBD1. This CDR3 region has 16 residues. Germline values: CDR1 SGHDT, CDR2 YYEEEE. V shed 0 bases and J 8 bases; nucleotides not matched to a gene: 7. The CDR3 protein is CASSLAGTGVGEKLFF. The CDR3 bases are TGTGCCAGCAGCTTGGCCGGGACAGGGGTCGGAGAAAAACTGTTTTTT.

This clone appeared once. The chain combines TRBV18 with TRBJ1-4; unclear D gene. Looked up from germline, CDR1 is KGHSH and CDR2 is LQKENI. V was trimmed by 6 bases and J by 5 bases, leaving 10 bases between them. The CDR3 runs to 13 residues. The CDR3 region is CASSEARNEKLFF. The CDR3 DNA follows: TGTGCCAGCTCCGAGGCGCGAAATGAAAAACTGTTTTTT.

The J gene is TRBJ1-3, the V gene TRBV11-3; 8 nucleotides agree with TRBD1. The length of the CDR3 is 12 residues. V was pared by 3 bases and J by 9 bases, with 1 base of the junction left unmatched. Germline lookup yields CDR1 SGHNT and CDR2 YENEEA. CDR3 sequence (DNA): TGTGCCAGCAGCTTGACAGGGGCCACCATATATTTT. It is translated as CASSLTGATIYF.